The source of this T cell receptor beta chain is a study of cytomegalovirus exposure and HLA in healthy donors. Study summary: From about 180 million T cells, an earlier analysis saw roughly 100 million unique TCR beta sequences.

A multiplex PCR was run with 60 Vbeta primers and 13 Jbeta primers. Libraries were prepared by immunoSEQ multiplex PCR; TCRdb keeps only in-frame clonotypes and omits some of them. The table has 130,000 or so clones, 75% seen once. The CDR3 runs to 14 residues. V lost 0 bases to trimming and J lost 1 base, with 7 bases between them. CDR1 and CDR2 from the germline V gene are SGHRS and YFSETQ. This TCR was recovered from a man between 40 and 49 years old in good health and CMV-seronegative. The sequencing input was PBMCs. The chain joins TRBV5-1 to TRBJ2-5; weak D call: TRBD1 (6 bases). The CDR3 DNA follows: TGCGCCAGCAGCTTGGCGGACAGCCAAGAGACCCAGTACTTC. As protein: CASSLADSQETQYF.